These T cell receptor beta chains were read from a single sample in a study of blood T cell repertoires in COVID-19. Generated by immunoSEQ multiplex PCR, the TCRdb table keeps only in-frame clones and is missing some. The sample consists of about 310,000 clones, 90% of them appearing once. The sample taken for sequencing was peripheral blood. These receptors originate from a middle-aged woman with COVID-19, enrolled during active disease. Each CDR3 is given with its conserved first and last residue. A D gene is named only where the DNA matches it firmly. Size tells how often a clone was seen (once, few, many) or the class of an expanded clone, and some rows leave it out.

J gene: TRBJ1-1; V gene: TRBV7-6; D gene: -; clone size: once; CDR3 protein: CASSLVEVGTEAFF
J gene: TRBJ2-1; V gene: TRBV4-1; D gene: TRBD2; clone size: -; CDR3 protein: CASSQETSGSLRNEQFF
J gene: TRBJ2-7; V gene: TRBV28; D gene: -; clone size: -; CDR3 protein: CASRRWYEQYF
J gene: TRBJ1-1; V gene: TRBV2; D gene: -; clone size: few; CDR3 protein: CASLWVGGSEAFF
J gene: TRBJ1-6; V gene: TRBV28; D gene: -; clone size: few; CDR3 protein: CASSHGAGEDSPLHF
J gene: TRBJ2-7; V gene: TRBV27; D gene: -; clone size: -; CDR3 protein: CASSLSWTFDSYEQYF
J gene: TRBJ2-2; V gene: TRBV24-1; D gene: -; clone size: -; CDR3 protein: CATSDSTENTGELFF
J gene: TRBJ1-5; V gene: TRBV29-1; D gene: TRBD1; clone size: few; CDR3 protein: CSVRTGEDQPQHF
J gene: TRBJ2-1; V gene: TRBV27; D gene: -; clone size: -; CDR3 protein: CASSLLGQGIYNEQFF
J gene: TRBJ1-2; V gene: TRBV7-9; D gene: TRBD1; clone size: -; CDR3 protein: CASSPTGSNYGYTF
J gene: TRBJ1-1; V gene: TRBV15; D gene: -; clone size: -; CDR3 protein: CATSPTGNMNTEAFF
J gene: TRBJ1-4; V gene: TRBV21-1; D gene: -; clone size: once; CDR3 protein: CASSKNHLITNEKLFF
J gene: TRBJ1-4; V gene: TRBV28; D gene: TRBD1; clone size: -; CDR3 protein: CASSSGQGADEKLFF